This passage covers 10 T cell receptor beta chains from one sample sequenced in a study of blood T cell repertoires in COVID-19. TCRdb's copy holds only in-frame clones and misses some; the assay was immunoSEQ multiplex PCR. There are approximately 74,000 clones in the sample; almost 85% occur only once, and over 35% lies in the top ten. The sample comprised peripheral blood. These receptors were taken from a man between 65 and 79 years old with acute or convalescent COVID-19.

In DNA form, the CDR3 reads TGTGCCAGCAGCTTGGGACAGTTGAACACTGAAGCTTTCTTT. Translation gives CASSLGQLNTEAFF. The genes are TRBV7-9 and TRBJ1-1; 7 nucleotides agree with TRBD1. This CDR3 comprises 14 residues. Germline assignment: CDR1 SEHNR and CDR2 FQNEAQ (reference sequence). Trimming at V came to 3 bases and at J to 0 bases, leaving 1 base not matched to a gene. Using reference TRBV7-9 and TRBJ1-1 for the parts outside the CDR3, the full variable domain is DTGVSQNPRHKITKRGQNVTFRCDPISEHNRLYWYRQTLGQGPEFLTYFQNEAQLEKSRLLSDRFSAERPKGSFSTLEIQRTEQGDSAMYLCASSLGQLNTEAFFGQGTRLTVV.

This chain uses TRBV11-3 with TRBJ2-2, with 7 bases identical to TRBD1. This CDR3 has 14 residues. Germline CDR1 reads SGHNT; CDR2 reads YENEEA. Losses at the gene ends were 5 bases for V and 4 bases for J; bases not matched to a gene: 4. The CDR3 loop is CASSPRQGTGELFF. In DNA, the CDR3 is TGTGCCAGCAGCCCGCGACAGGGCACCGGGGAGCTGTTTTTT. Supplemented by reference TRBV11-3 and TRBJ2-2, the full variable domain reads EAGVVQSPRYKIIEKKQPVAFWCNPISGHNTLYWYLQNLGQGPELLIRYENEEAVDDSQLPKDRFSAERLKGVDSTLKIQPAELGDSAVYLCASSPRQGTGELFFGEGSRLTVL.

Details on this clone: Additional DNA sequences in this sample encode the identical CDR3. V usage is TRBV5-4 and J usage is TRBJ2-3; 14 bases map to TRBD2. The germline CDR1 and CDR2 sequences are SGHNT and YYREEE (reference sequence). The CDR3 loop spans 16 amino acids. V gave up 4 bases and J gave up 3 bases; unmatched junction bases: 4. The CDR3, as DNA: TGTGCCAGCAGCAGGGGGACTAGCGGGAGTACAGATACGCAGTATTTT. Translated: CASSRGTSGSTDTQYF.

V is TRBV5-4 and J is TRBJ2-1; 11 nucleotides agree with TRBD2. V was clipped by 4 bases and J by 5 bases; unmatched bases: 8. The length of the CDR3 is 16 residues. CDR1 and CDR2 (germline): SGHNT, YYREEE (reference sequence). The CDR3 protein is CASSTTGTSGNNEQFF. The CDR3 DNA sequence: TGTGCCAGCAGCACTACCGGGACTAGCGGCAACAATGAGCAGTTCTTC.

The chain recombines TRBV6-6 with TRBJ2-3; no clear D. The CDR3 runs to 14 residues. The V and J ends lost 0 bases and 5 bases respectively, with 9 bases between them. Germline V lookup: CDR1 MNHNY, CDR2 SVGAGI (reference sequence). The CDR3 bases are TGTGCCAGCAGTTACTCGAGGAACGGAGATACGCAGTATTTT. This encodes CASSYSRNGDTQYF.

CDR3 coding DNA: TGCGCCAGCAGCTTGGCAGGCGTATACAATGAGCAGTTCTTC. As protein: CASSLAGVYNEQFF. This sequence joins TRBV5-1 and TRBJ2-1; D remains unclear. V lost 0 bases and J 4 bases, leaving 8 bases between the germline ends. From germline, CDR1 is SGHRS and CDR2 YFSETQ. The CDR3 consists of 14 residues.

This chain uses TRBV5-1 with TRBJ2-6, with TRBD1 as a possible D gene (6 bases). The CDR3 consists of 14 residues. V was pared by 7 bases and J by 6 bases, with 14 bases between. The germline V gene has CDR1 SGHRS and CDR2 YFSETQ. CDR3 coding DNA: TGCGCCAGCGCTCAGGACAGCCCGGCCAACGTCCTGACTTTC. Amino acid sequence: CASAQDSPANVLTF.

The gene calls are TRBV9 and TRBJ1-3; 8 bases are shared with TRBD1. Germline loops: CDR1 SGDLS, CDR2 YYNGEE. The CDR3 loop spans 17 amino acids. V dropped 2 bases and J dropped 2; count of bases not matched to a gene: 9. The CDR3 protein is CASSVLGQGFAGNTIYF. Here the CDR3 DNA reads TGTGCCAGCAGCGTCCTCGGACAGGGATTTGCTGGAAACACCATATATTTT.

The rearrangement links TRBV2 to TRBJ2-6; TRBD1 aligns across 8 bases. V was clipped by 6 bases and J by 0 bases; unmatched bases: 7. The CDR3 is made up of 17 amino acids. Germline V CDR1 and CDR2: SNHLY, FYNNEI. The CDR3 region has the DNA TGTGCCAGCAGGCCACAGGGGGTTCTCTCTGGGGCCAACGTCCTGACTTTC. It codes for CASRPQGVLSGANVLTF.

As concerns this clone: A read error may account for a junction end that differs from germline. The chain recombines TRBV7-7 with TRBJ2-3; 8 positions match TRBD2. Germline V gives CDR1 SSHAT, CDR2 FNYEAQ (reference sequence). The CDR3 extends over 15 amino acids. The CDR3 bases are TGTGCTAGCAGCTTAGCGGGACTAGGAACAGATACGCAGTATTTT. It is translated as CASSLAGLGTDTQYF.